This T cell receptor beta chain was profiled in a study of monozygotic twins with inflammatory bowel disease. The cDNA of both the TCRalpha and TCRbeta chains was subjected to two nested PCRs of around 16 and 10 cycles. TCRdb re-called the 5' RACE reads; one entry per CDR3 protein, DNA not given. The clone table shows roughly 150,000 distinct CDR3 sequences, with the ten largest holding 2.8%. The CDR3 has 14 residues. V and J are TRBV12-3 or TRBV12-4 and TRBJ1-1. What was sequenced was blood. This TCR came from a human donor with ulcerative colitis or Crohn's disease, or a healthy co-twin of an affected twin (not recorded which). This CDR3 reads CASSGGPRNTEAFF.